Shown below are 13 T cell receptor beta chains from a single sample sequenced in a study of cytomegalovirus exposure and HLA in healthy donors. Amplification used 60 Vbeta primers and 13 Jbeta primers. Sequenced by immunoSEQ multiplex PCR; TCRdb stores in-frame clones only, minus some. This sample carries around 300,000 clones, roughly two thirds of them seen once, and the ten largest clones take 2% to 2.5%. Sample: PBMCs. The receptors stem from a female donor in good health and CMV-seronegative.

CDR3 coding DNA: TGTGCCAGCTCACCAATGCTAGCGGGAGGTACAGATACGCAGTATTTT. This codes for CASSPMLAGGTDTQYF. The V call is TRBV18, the J call TRBJ2-3; 11 nucleotides align to TRBD2. Trimming took 2 bases from V and 3 from J; bases not matched to a gene: 4. The germline gives CDR1 KGHSH, CDR2 LQKENI. The CDR3 is 16 residues long.

The V gene is TRBV20-1, the J gene TRBJ2-1; unclear D gene. Germline loops: CDR1 DFQATT, CDR2 SNEGSKA (reference sequence). Trimming stripped 6 bases from V and 8 bases from J, with 11 bases between. The CDR3 spans 11 residues. The CDR3 bases are TGCAGTGCAGAACAACGGGATGAGCAGTTCTTC. This sequence encodes CSAEQRDEQFF.

The chain is built from TRBV10-1 and TRBJ2-1, with 13 bases lining up with TRBD2. Germline CDR1 reads WNHNN; CDR2 reads SYGVQD (reference sequence). The CDR3 has 17 amino acids. V dropped 3 bases and J dropped 4; count of bases not matched to a gene: 6. CDR3 DNA: TGCGCCAGCAGTGATTCCGGGACTAGCGGGAAGTACAATGAGCAGTTCTTC. Residues: CASSDSGTSGKYNEQFF.

The rearrangement uses TRBV4-1 and TRBJ2-3; D call uncertain. The V gene's germline CDR1 is MGHRA and CDR2 YSYEKL. Trimming shortened V by 2 bases and J by 6 bases, and 15 bases separated the two germline ends. CDR3 length: 15 amino acids. The CDR3 sequence is CASSQSLVRADTQYF. The CDR3, as DNA: TGCGCCAGCAGCCAAAGCCTTGTACGAGCGGATACGCAGTATTTT.

The chain couples TRBV6-6 to TRBJ2-7, with 9 bases that match TRBD2. The CDR3 is made up of 14 amino acids. Germline lookup yields CDR1 MNHNY and CDR2 SVGAGI (reference sequence). V dropped 7 bases and J dropped 0; count of bases not matched to a gene: 4. The DNA for the CDR3 is TGTGCCAGCACCATTAGCGGGAGCTCCTACGAGCAGTACTTC. Protein product: CASTISGSSYEQYF.

The chain uses TRBV5-1 and TRBJ2-1, with D possibly matching TRBD1 (5 bases). This CDR3 has 16 amino acids. Germline-derived CDR1 and CDR2 are SGHRS and YFSETQ. V lost 6 bases and J 0 bases, leaving 16 bases between the germline ends. The CDR3 sequence: CASTLTAPSSYNEQFF. Written as DNA, the CDR3 is TGCGCCAGCACTCTGACAGCGCCGAGCTCCTACAATGAGCAGTTCTTC.

The J gene is TRBJ2-5, the V gene TRBV25-1, with 7 bases aligning to TRBD1. Germline V gene data show CDR1 as MGHDK and CDR2 as SYGVNS. The CDR3 consists of 12 residues. J was trimmed by 13 bases and V by 3 bases; bases with no gene match: 8. CDR3 residues: CASSEGQPYMYF. For the CDR3, the DNA is TGTGCCAGCAGTGAGGGACAGCCCTACATGTACTTC.

The chain is built from TRBV7-2 and TRBJ1-5, with TRBD1 matching 11 bases. CDR3 length equals 14 residues. Germline V CDR1 and CDR2: SGHTA, FQGNSA. V gave up 5 bases and J gave up 7 bases; unmatched junction bases: 4. The CDR3 loop reads CASSADRGRQPQHF. The CDR3 DNA reads TGTGCCAGCAGCGCGGACAGGGGGCGACAGCCCCAGCATTTT.

V is TRBV4-2 and J is TRBJ2-5; the match to TRBD2 covers 9 bases. The germline V gene has CDR1 LGHNA and CDR2 YNFKEQ. This CDR3 region has 18 residues. The trim removed 1 base at V and 2 bases at J, leaving 11 bases unmatched. In nucleotides, the CDR3 is TGTGCCAGCAGCCAAGTTAGAGCGGGAGGCCCGGGGCAAGAGACCCAGTACTTC. It yields the protein CASSQVRAGGPGQETQYF.

This sequence joins TRBV6-5 and TRBJ1-4, with TRBD1 as a possible D gene (6 bases). Germline V gene data show CDR1 as MNHEY and CDR2 as SVGAGI. The CDR3 has 15 residues. V lost 6 bases and J 4 bases, leaving 15 bases between the germline ends. CDR3 sequence reads: CASSRTGNHNEKLFF. CDR3 bases: TGTGCCAGCAGCCGCACAGGGAACCATAATGAAAAACTGTTTTTT.

The V and J genes are TRBV6-1 and TRBJ2-1; TRBD2 aligns across 8 bases. CDR1 is MNHNS and CDR2 is SASEGT in the germline V gene. J gave up 2 bases and V 10 bases, and 7 bases lay outside the gene matches. The CDR3 loop spans 14 amino acids. CDR3 amino acids: CATLAGMAYNEQFF. In DNA form, the CDR3 reads TGTGCCACCTTAGCGGGAATGGCCTACAATGAGCAGTTCTTC.

The J gene is TRBJ2-1, the V gene TRBV18, with a possible D match to TRBD2 (6 bases). V gave up 2 bases and J gave up 7 bases, with 9 bases separating them. There are 13 residues in the CDR3. Germline assignment: CDR1 KGHSH and CDR2 LQKENI. The CDR3, as DNA: TGTGCCAGCTCACCATATGCGGGGAATGAGCAGTTCTTC. It is translated as CASSPYAGNEQFF.

The J gene is TRBJ2-1, the V gene TRBV13, with 9 bases matching TRBD2. CDR3 length: 20 amino acids. Per the germline V gene, CDR1 is PRHDT and CDR2 is FYEKMQ (reference sequence). Germline trimming cut 2 bases from V and 5 bases from J; bases unmatched to any gene: 19. The CDR3 here is CASSLRPSTGAGGYHNEQFF. CDR3 in DNA: TGTGCCAGCAGCTTAAGGCCATCTACAGGAGCGGGAGGTTATCACAATGAGCAGTTCTTC.